This T cell receptor beta chain came from a study of blood T cell repertoires in COVID-19. Original handling: For nucleated cells, counts were estimated from reference gene primer amplification. Sequencing used immunoSEQ multiplex PCR; TCRdb keeps in-frame clones, though not all of them. D and trimming were read from the DNA, whereas the V and J calls and clone size are those reported in that table. The sample yields fewer than 250,000 clones, roughly four fifths seen once. Those enrolled, adults aged roughly 18 to 100 years, came from under 25 US areas. Donors were grouped by their self-reported clinical history. A COVID-19 case had been met by exposed participants during the 2 weeks before study entry. Per the germline V gene, CDR1 is SGHTA and CDR2 is FQGNSA. The V segment lost 5 bases and the J segment 4 bases; nucleotides outside the gene matches: 10. The CDR3 spans 15 residues.

The clonotype was recovered from a woman between 40 and 50 years old who had been exposed to COVID-19. This rearrangement joins TRBV7-2 to TRBJ1-2, with 7 bases identical to TRBD1. The specimen sequenced was PBMCs or T cells enriched from blood (not recorded which). CDR3 coding DNA: TGTGCCAGCAGCCCAGGGACAGCCAAGGGCTATGGCTACACCTTC. Translated: CASSPGTAKGYGYTF. The whole variable domain, remainder taken from reference TRBV7-2 and TRBJ1-2, is GAGVSQSPSNKVTEKGKDVELRCDPISGHTALYWYRQSLGQGLEFLIYFQGNSAPDKSGLPSDRFSAERTGGSVSTLTIQRTQQEDSAVYLCASSPGTAKGYGYTFGSGTRLTVV.